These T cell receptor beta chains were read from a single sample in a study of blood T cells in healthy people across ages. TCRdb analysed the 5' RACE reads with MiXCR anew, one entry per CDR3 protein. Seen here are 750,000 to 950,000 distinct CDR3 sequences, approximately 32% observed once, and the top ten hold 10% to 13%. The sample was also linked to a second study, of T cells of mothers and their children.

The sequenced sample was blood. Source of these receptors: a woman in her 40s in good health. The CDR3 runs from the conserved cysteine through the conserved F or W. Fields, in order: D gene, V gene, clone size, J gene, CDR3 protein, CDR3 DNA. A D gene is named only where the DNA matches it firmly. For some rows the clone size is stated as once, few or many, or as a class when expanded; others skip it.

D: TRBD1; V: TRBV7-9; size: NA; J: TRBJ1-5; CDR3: CASSPDRFNQPQHF; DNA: TGTGCCAGCAGCCCGGACAGGTTCAATCAGCCCCAGCATTTT
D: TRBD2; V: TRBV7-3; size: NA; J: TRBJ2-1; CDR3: CASSFRLAVDEQFF; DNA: TGTGCCAGCAGCTTCCGACTAGCTGTCGATGAGCAGTTCTTC
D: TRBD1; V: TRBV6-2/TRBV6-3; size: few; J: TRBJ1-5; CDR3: CASTRTGGQPQHF; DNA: TGTGCCAGCACTCGGACAGGGGGCCAGCCCCAGCATTTT
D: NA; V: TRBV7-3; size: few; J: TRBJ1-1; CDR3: CASSPSHWDISKGTEAFF; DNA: TGTGCCAGCAGCCCATCCCACTGGGACATCAGCAAGGGGACTGAAGCTTTCTTT
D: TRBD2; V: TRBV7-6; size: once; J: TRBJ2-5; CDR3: CASGLASAGGGQETQYF; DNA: TGTGCCAGCGGCTTAGCGTCAGCGGGGGGAGGCCAAGAGACCCAGTACTTC
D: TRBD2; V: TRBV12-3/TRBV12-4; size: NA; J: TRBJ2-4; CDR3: CASSFTGTNEYF; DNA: TGTGCCAGCAGTTTCACCGGGACTAATGAGTACTTC
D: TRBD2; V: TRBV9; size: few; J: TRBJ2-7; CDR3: CASSVTSGGKYEQYF; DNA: TGTGCCAGCAGCGTAACTAGCGGGGGCAAGTACGAGCAGTACTTC
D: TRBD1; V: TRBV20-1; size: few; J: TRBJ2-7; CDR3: CSANIRQGIGNEQYF; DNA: TGCAGTGCTAACATCCGACAGGGAATAGGGAACGAGCAGTACTTC
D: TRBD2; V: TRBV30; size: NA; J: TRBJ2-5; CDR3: CAWSAGLAGEETQYF; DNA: TGTGCCTGGAGTGCTGGACTAGCGGGGGAAGAGACCCAGTACTTC
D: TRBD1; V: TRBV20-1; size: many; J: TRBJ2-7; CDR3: CSARDRDRGHYEQYF; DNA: TGCAGTGCTAGAGATCGGGACAGGGGTCACTACGAGCAGTACTTC
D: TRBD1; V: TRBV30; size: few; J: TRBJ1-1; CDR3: CAWSSRRTGIVGTEAFF; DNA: TGTGCCTGGAGTTCTAGGAGGACAGGGATAGTGGGCACTGAAGCTTTCTTT
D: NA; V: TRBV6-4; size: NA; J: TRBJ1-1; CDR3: CASSRGGSPNTEAFF; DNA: TGTGCCAGCAGTCGGGGCGGGTCGCCGAACACTGAAGCTTTCTTT
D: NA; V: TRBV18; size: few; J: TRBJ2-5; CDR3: CASSPPWSARETQYF; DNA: TGTGCCAGCTCACCACCTTGGTCAGCCCGGGAGACCCAGTACTTC
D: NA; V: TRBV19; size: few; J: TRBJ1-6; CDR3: CASSTTTASPLHF; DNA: TGTGCCAGTAGTACTACGACAGCTTCACCCCTCCACTTT
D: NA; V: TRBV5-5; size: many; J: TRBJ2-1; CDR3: CASSFGGQTGNEQFF; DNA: TGTGCCAGCAGCTTCGGGGGGCAGACTGGCAATGAGCAGTTCTTC
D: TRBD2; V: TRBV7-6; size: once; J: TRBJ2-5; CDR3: CASSLGLTSGEYKTQYF; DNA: TGTGCCAGCAGCTTAGGGTTGACTAGCGGGGAATATAAGACCCAGTACTTC
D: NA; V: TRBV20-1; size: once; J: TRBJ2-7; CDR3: CSASLGERYEQYF; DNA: TGCAGTGCTAGTTTGGGGGAGCGGTACGAGCAGTACTTC
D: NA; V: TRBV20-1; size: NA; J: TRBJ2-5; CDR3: CSARDRIRGEETQYF; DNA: TGCAGTGCTAGAGATCGGATCAGGGGGGAAGAGACCCAGTACTTC
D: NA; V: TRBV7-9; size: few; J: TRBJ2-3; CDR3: CASSGNGGGAGDTQYF; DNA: TGTGCCAGCAGCGGTAATGGAGGGGGCGCCGGGGATACGCAGTATTTT
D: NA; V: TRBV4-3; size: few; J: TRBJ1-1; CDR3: CASSQDEETEAFF; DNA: TGCGCCAGCAGCCAAGATGAAGAAACTGAAGCTTTCTTT
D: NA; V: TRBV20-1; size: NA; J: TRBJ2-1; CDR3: CSASGSSYEQFF; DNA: TGCAGTGCTAGTGGGTCGAGTTATGAGCAGTTCTTC
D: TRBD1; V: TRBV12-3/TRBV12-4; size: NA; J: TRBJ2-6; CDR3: CASSPRDRGANVRTF; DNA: TGTGCCAGCAGTCCACGCGACAGGGGAGCCAACGTCCGGACTTTC
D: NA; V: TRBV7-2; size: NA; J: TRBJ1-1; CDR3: CASSFWGLNTEAFF; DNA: TGTGCCAGCAGCTTTTGGGGCTTGAACACTGAAGCTTTCTTT
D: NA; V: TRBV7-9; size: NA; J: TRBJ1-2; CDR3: CASSSPPTDGDYGYTF; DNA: TGTGCCAGCAGCTCCCCCCCTACAGACGGGGACTATGGCTACACCTTC
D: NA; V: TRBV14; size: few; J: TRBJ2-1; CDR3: CASSHGETQFF; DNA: TGTGCCAGCAGCCATGGTGAGACCCAGTTCTTC
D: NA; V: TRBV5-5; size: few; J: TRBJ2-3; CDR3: CASSLSEFGTDTQYF; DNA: TGTGCCAGCAGCCTTAGCGAGTTTGGCACAGATACGCAGTATTTT
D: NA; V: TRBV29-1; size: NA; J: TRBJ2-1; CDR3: CSVPRAGSYNEQFF; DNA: TGCAGCGTCCCGCGGGCTGGCTCCTACAATGAGCAGTTCTTC
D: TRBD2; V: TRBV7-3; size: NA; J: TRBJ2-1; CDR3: CASSLTGTSGGRDEQFF; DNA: TGTGCCAGCAGCTTAACCGGGACTAGCGGGGGTAGGGATGAGCAGTTCTTC
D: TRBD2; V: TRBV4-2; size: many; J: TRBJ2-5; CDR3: CASSPYHQAGGAETQYF; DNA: TGTGCCAGCAGCCCCTACCATCAAGCGGGGGGAGCGGAGACCCAGTACTTC
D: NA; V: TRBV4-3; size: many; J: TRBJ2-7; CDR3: CASSQALGRSNSYEQYF; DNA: TGCGCCAGCAGCCAAGCTTTGGGCAGGAGCAACTCCTACGAGCAGTACTTC
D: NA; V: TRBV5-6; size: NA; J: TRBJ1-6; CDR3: CASSPSGGYNSPLHF; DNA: TGTGCCAGCAGCCCATCGGGTGGCTATAATTCACCCCTCCACTTT
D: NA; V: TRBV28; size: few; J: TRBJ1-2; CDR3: CASRLGGGTGGYTF; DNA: TGTGCCAGCCGCTTGGGAGGTGGGACGGGAGGCTACACCTTC
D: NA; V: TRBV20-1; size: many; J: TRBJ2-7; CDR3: CSALTLASYEQYF; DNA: TGCAGTGCTCTCACACTAGCTTCCTACGAGCAGTACTTC
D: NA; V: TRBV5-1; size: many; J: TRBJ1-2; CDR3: CASRVEGSSYGYTF; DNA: TGCGCCAGCAGGGTGGAGGGGAGTAGCTATGGCTACACCTTC
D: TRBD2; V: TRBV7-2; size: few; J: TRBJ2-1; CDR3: CASSSWTSGGPEQFF; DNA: TGTGCCAGCAGCTCTTGGACTAGCGGGGGCCCCGAGCAGTTCTTC
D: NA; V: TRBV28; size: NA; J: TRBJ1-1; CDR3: CASSSPRGSVQNTEAFF; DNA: TGTGCCAGCAGTTCCCCCAGGGGATCGGTCCAGAACACTGAAGCTTTCTTT
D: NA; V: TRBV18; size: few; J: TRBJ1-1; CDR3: CASSPRGYDTEAFF; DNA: TGTGCCAGCTCACCACGGGGGTACGACACTGAAGCTTTCTTT
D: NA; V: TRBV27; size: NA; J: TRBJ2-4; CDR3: CASSLWGTETKNIQYF; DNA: TGTGCCAGCAGTTTATGGGGGACTGAAACCAAAAACATTCAGTACTTC
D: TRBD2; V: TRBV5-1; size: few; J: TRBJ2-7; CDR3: CASGLAGYEQYF; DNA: TGCGCCAGCGGACTAGCGGGATACGAGCAGTACTTC
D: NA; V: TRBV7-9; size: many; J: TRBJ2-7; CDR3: CASSLRTDEQYF; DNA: TGTGCCAGCAGCCTTCGGACCGACGAGCAGTACTTC
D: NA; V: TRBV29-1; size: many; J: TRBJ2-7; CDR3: CSMTGRNYEQYF; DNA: TGCAGCATGACAGGGAGGAACTACGAGCAGTACTTC
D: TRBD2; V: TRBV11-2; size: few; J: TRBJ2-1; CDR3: CASSLLSRGGWSYNEQFF; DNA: TGTGCCAGCAGCTTACTCTCGCGGGGGGGGTGGTCCTACAATGAGCAGTTCTTC
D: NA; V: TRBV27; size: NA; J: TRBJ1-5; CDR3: CASSSAASGQPQHF; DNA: TGTGCCAGCAGTTCAGCGGCCTCAGGTCAGCCCCAGCATTTT